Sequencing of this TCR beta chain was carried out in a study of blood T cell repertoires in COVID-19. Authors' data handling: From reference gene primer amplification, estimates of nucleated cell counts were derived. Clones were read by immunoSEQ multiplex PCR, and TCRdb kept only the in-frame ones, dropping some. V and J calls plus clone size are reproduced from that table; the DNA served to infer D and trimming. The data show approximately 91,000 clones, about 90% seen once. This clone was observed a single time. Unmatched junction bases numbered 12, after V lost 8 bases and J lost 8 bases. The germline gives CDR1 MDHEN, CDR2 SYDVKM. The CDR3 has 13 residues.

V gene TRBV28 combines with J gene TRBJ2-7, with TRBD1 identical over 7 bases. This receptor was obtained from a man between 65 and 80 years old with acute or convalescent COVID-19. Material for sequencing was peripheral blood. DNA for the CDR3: TGTGCCAGCGACGACAGGGAAGGGTTGCAGCAGTACTTC. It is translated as CASDDREGLQQYF.